Below, one TCR beta chain is given with its context. Its antigen is currently not known. Per-nucleotide qualities are absent, and no much larger clonotype sits a single base away. In total, roughly 670 healthy bone marrow donors made up the cohort. Cohort members were all nominally healthy when sampled, although unrecorded immune exposures were likely present. The donor was CMV seronegative and was included in the group of a few hundred seronegative cohort members. Every donor gave a peripheral blood sample, and the peripheral blood mononuclear cells from that sample were used for TCR beta sequencing. Genomic DNA extraction from the blood cell samples was performed with the Qiagen DNeasy Blood Extraction Kit. The CDR3, cysteine through phenylalanine, is 13 amino acids long. The read is trimmed to its CDR3 DNA, 39 bases read in frame from base 1. V sheds 1 base and J sheds 3 bases, leaving 8 bases between their ends. In the germline V gene, CDR1 corresponds to SGHRS and CDR2 to YFSETQ.

The data originate from a study of cytomegalovirus exposure and HLA in healthy donors (dated 2017 in TCRdb). Concerning the study at large: An earlier analysis of 587 of the donors reported over 250 Gb of sequence data and 117 million unique TCR beta sequences obtained from approximately 180 million T cells. Genome-wide SNP genotypes for about 60% of the roughly 700 donors were used in a later genetic analysis, which treated that subset as a discovery cohort. On average, around 240,000 unique TCR beta nucleotide sequences were sequenced per donor among more than 350 genotyped donors of the cohort, with about 19% of those sequences being non-productive. A later analysis re-examined previously published TCR beta repertoires from 500 to 700 donors and added high-resolution HLA genotyping to investigate patterns of TCR occurrence. Approximately 330 gigabases of sequencing data and around 80 million unique TCR sequences made up an early release that covered approximately 700 HLA-typed donors. An earlier analysis of some 600 of the donors applied high-throughput TCR beta sequencing to assess whether each TCR beta V gene segment acted as functional or pseudogenic. Roughly five DR-DQ haplotypes were treated as single units for association and clustering because of strong linkage in the cohort. HLA typing included class I and class II loci at four-digit resolution. Of the approximately 400 genotyped donors, about 80% fell in the genetic ancestry cluster associated with self-reported Caucasian donors. The study profiled the T cell repertoires of about 720 subjects by immunosequencing and related them to cytomegalovirus serostatus. Typing coverage varied by locus: about 620-630 donors for A, B, C, DRB1 and DQB1; more than 500 for DQA1; about 600 for DPA1; around 490 for DPB1. Rather than using new phenotypic data, the later analysis identified candidate immune exposures from TCR beta sequences and from how often those sequences occurred across donors. The study aimed to test whether cataloging public T cell receptors could reveal signatures of past pathogen exposure. To predict cytomegalovirus infection status, the study brought together high-throughput TCR immunosequencing, statistical association of individual TCRs with disease status, and machine learning. All discovery cohort repertoires had been generated using a single sequencing platform. Donor age, sex, ethnicity and CMV serostatus were compiled alongside the repertoire data. In addition to the first cohort of 500 to 850 subjects, a separate validation cohort of 120 different subjects was used. Here is what the overall study found, with its caveats: In a later analysis, most CMV-associated TCR beta chains were found to appear HLA-restricted, with HLA associations seemingly driven largely by CMV exposure. Because counts were too low, roughly 17 rarely observed V segments, including chromosome 9 orphons, were left out of the earlier analysis of some 600 of the donors. Several of the top co-occurrence clusters appeared to be linked to parvovirus B19, influenza, CMV and Epstein-Barr virus, according to a later analysis. According to the authors, the approach could potentially be generalized to other disease states and immunological phenotypes. A group of highly shared sequence variants was considered likely to be a technical artifact of the sequencing pipeline. In this cohort, only TCR beta chains were sequenced, and detectable features were limited by the absence of alpha or paired-chain data. A later analysis found that TCR association rates varied across HLA loci, with DRB1 alleles showing the most associated TCRs and HLA-C alleles the fewest. Sequencing depth was assumed to be roughly uniform across donors in the presence/absence analyses, though that assumption may not hold. Because HLA typing was unavailable for some donors at each locus, only the typed subset was used in association tests. A total of fewer than 200 TCR beta chains were listed by the study as associated with cytomegalovirus. Across donors, most TCR sequences were observed very rarely, whereas some public TCRs were present in many individuals. For the cohort, immune exposure information was limited to CMV serostatus. Strong co-occurrence of HLA alleles, especially DR and DQ, made assigning TCR associations to individual alleles difficult. The classifier was reported to diagnose cytomegalovirus status with high specificity and sensitivity in both the original cohort and the validation cohort. A few of the identified cytomegalovirus-associated TCR beta chains were confirmed in vitro to be specific for cytomegalovirus antigens. A further reported finding was that TCR beta sequences accurately predicted the HLA-A and HLA-B alleles for most subjects in the first cohort. Compared with the approximately 700-donor mean, donors in an Asian-associated ancestry cluster had fewer N-insertions in productive TCRs, according to a later genetic analysis. At a false discovery rate of 0.05, a later analysis linked 15,000 to 20,000 TCR beta sequences to specific HLA alleles. An association between a missense DCLRE1C variant and V-gene and J-gene trimming of TCR beta chains was found in a later genetic analysis and replicated in an independent cohort. Broadly in line with IMGT annotations, most TCR beta V segments showed up in productive rearrangements about 90% or about 30% of the time in an earlier analysis of 587 of the donors. Linkage disequilibrium might explain the correlated functional status among segregating V segments, but an unknown experimental factor could not be ruled out. Compared with equally common non-associated chains, HLA-associated TCR beta chains in a later analysis were more clonally expanded and had lower generation probabilities. Because the 87-base-pair reads could not distinguish some IMGT-functional V segments, including TRBV6-2 and TRBV6-3, those segments were excluded.

The receptor library was made with the immunoSEQ multiplex PCR assay. A mixture of 60 forward primers for TCR Vbeta segments and 13 reverse primers for TCR Jbeta segments was used in the multiplex PCR. Amplification of the CDR3 region of rearranged TCR beta genes was performed with a multiplex PCR assay on genomic DNA. The Illumina HiSeq System was used to sequence the amplified TCR beta libraries as 87-base-pair reads. Per the source publication's procedure: Across the 500 to 750 repertoires, a later analysis counted tens of millions of unique TCR beta chains, roughly 11 million of which were shared by at least two donors. Raw reads were error-corrected and collapsed into unique sequences with a nearest-neighbor algorithm that merged closely related sequences to remove PCR and sequencing errors. V, D and J gene segments were assigned by aligning CDR3 sequences to IMGT reference sequences. For a sequence to be retained, a match of at least six nucleotides to both a V gene segment and a J gene segment was required. Rearrangements were called productive when the CDR3 lacked stop codons and stayed in frame with V and J; all others were non-productive. Following IMGT convention, CDR3 was defined as the stretch from the second conserved V-encoded cysteine to the conserved J-encoded phenylalanine. The earlier analysis of some 600 of the donors excluded sequences that lacked an unambiguous match to a single V gene segment. An earlier analysis of about 590 of the donors classified V segments as functional when productive rearrangements were above 56.7% and as segregating when the standard deviation between donors was above 5%. A statistical classification framework was built for diagnosing cytomegalovirus status from the catalog of TCR beta chain sequences. In a later analysis, TCR nucleotide sequences were compared against IMGT/GENE-DB human TR gene sequences so that V and J genes could be assigned. A later analysis assigned CDR3 sequences and most-parsimonious VDJ recombination scenarios with the TCRdist pipeline. In a later analysis, each TCR beta chain was defined by its CDR3 amino acid sequence together with its V-gene family, and reads lacking a unique V-gene family were excluded. As a way to deal with suspected cross-contamination and a sequencing artifact, a later analysis dropped roughly 600 nucleotide sequences that were highly shared and had low generation probability. A later analysis calculated a clonal expansion index for each public chain from normalized within-repertoire ranks of inferred template counts. In a later analysis, generation probabilities were computed with a VDJ recombination model fitted to out-of-frame rearrangements, and the resulting probabilities were checked against IGoR. In a later analysis, hypergeometric tests were used to score TCR-TCR, TCR-HLA and TCR-CMV co-occurrence, with a repertoire-size bias correction applied to TCR pairs. In a later analysis, false discovery rates were estimated by permuting HLA or CMV assignments 20 times. In a later analysis, co-occurring TCRs were grouped using DBSCAN, and TCRdist sequence similarity was added for clustering within HLA-allele-positive subsets. Repertoires with fewer than 30,000 or more than 120,000 public chains were left out of co-occurrence clustering, as were five repertoires with anomalous nucleotide sharing. The clones in this table, taken by TCRdb from immuneACCESS, are in-frame only. Not every clone is retained; where verified, under half of the shortfall comes from an unresolved V gene, and the cause of the rest is unknown. V and J calls and clone size follow that table, whereas D and trimming were derived from the DNA. This sample has 100,000 to 150,000 clones in its table, and 81% of those were observed once. Of the sample, about 1.8% is held by the ten largest clones.

Input material: PBMCs. The rearranged chain carries TRBV5-1 and TRBJ2-7, with the D segment identity uncertain. This TCR was sampled from a man younger than 35 in good health and CMV-seronegative. The CDR3 has the sequence CASSLSQNYEQYF. The DNA sequence is given as TGCGCCAGCAGCTTGAGTCAGAACTACGAGCAGTACTTC. Beyond the CDR3, the reference TRBV5-1 and TRBJ2-7 genes provide the residues; the full variable domain reads: KAGVTQTPRYLIKTRGQQVTLSCSPISGHRSVSWYQQTPGQGLQFLFEYFSETQRNKGNFPGRFSGRQFSNSRSEMNVSTLELGDSALYLCASSLSQNYEQYFGPGTRLTVT.